A selection of T cell receptor beta chains follows, all from one sample in a study of molecular identifiers for immune sequencing clone quantification. MiXCR, applied by TCRdb to the PCR reads, yields one record per CDR3 protein. The table includes a few hundred thousand distinct CDR3 sequences, over 20% detected once. Sample: naive CD8+ T cells from blood, with Jurkat cell RNA spiked in. Receptor source: a human donor in good health. Some libraries in this study had Jurkat cell RNA spiked in. The CDR3 runs from the conserved cysteine through the conserved F or W. Fields, in order: J gene, D gene, V gene, clone size, CDR3 protein, CDR3 DNA. The D gene is left open where the match is weak. Size is omitted from some rows. Given values are once, few, many or a class for expanded clones.

TRBJ2-2	TRBD2	TRBV12-3/TRBV12-4	.	CASSVLAGGPYGELFF	TGTGCCAGCAGTGTCCTAGCGGGAGGGCCGTACGGGGAGCTGTTTTTT
TRBJ2-2	.	TRBV9	.	CASSVGNTGELFF	TGTGCCAGCAGCGTAGGTAACACCGGGGAGCTGTTTTTT
TRBJ1-2	.	TRBV20-1	.	CSAREAANYGYTF	TGCAGTGCTAGAGAAGCAGCTAACTATGGCTACACCTTC
TRBJ2-7	TRBD1	TRBV28	.	CASSTFIRTRGYYEQYF	TGTGCCAGCAGTACATTTATCCGGACCAGGGGGTACTACGAGCAGTACTTC
TRBJ2-5	TRBD2	TRBV3-1	few	CARSQTSSGGGAQYF	TGTGCCCGCAGCCAAACTTCTAGCGGGGGGGGGGCCCAGTACTTC
TRBJ1-4	.	TRBV7-9	once	CASSLVVDPGEKLFF	TGTGCCAGCAGCTTAGTGGTGGACCCTGGGGAAAAACTGTTTTTT
TRBJ2-1	.	TRBV25-1	many	CASTRTGQLKFF	TGTGCCAGCACCCGAACGGGGCAGCTCAAGTTCTTC
TRBJ2-7	TRBD1	TRBV5-1	few	CASTPPGTGTGEQYF	TGCGCCAGCACCCCTCCCGGGACAGGGACGGGCGAGCAGTACTTC
TRBJ2-2	.	TRBV6-5	.	CASSLGATGELFF	TGTGCCAGCAGCCTAGGGGCCACCGGGGAGCTGTTTTTT
TRBJ2-7	TRBD1	TRBV29-1	.	CIVSGGPYEQYF	TGCATCGTTTCAGGGGGCCCCTACGAGCAGTACTTC
TRBJ2-3	.	TRBV19	.	CASSIVAVPSDTQYF	TGTGCCAGTAGTATAGTCGCAGTCCCTTCAGATACGCAGTATTTT
TRBJ2-7	.	TRBV7-9	many	CASSLGPDSSYEQYF	TGTGCCAGCAGCTTAGGGCCTGATAGCTCCTACGAGCAGTACTTC
TRBJ2-3	.	TRBV9	few	CASSVGVGGRTDTQYF	TGTGCCAGCAGCGTAGGTGTCGGGGGACGCACAGATACGCAGTATTTT
TRBJ1-1	.	TRBV28	.	CATKTQYMNTEAFF	TGTGCCACTAAAACACAGTACATGAACACTGAAGCTTTCTTT
TRBJ2-6	.	TRBV7-9	.	CASSPGGFGANVLTF	TGTGCCAGCAGCCCCGGCGGGTTTGGGGCCAACGTCCTGACTTTC
TRBJ2-7	.	TRBV6-2/TRBV6-3	few	CASSYSRGINSYEQYF	TGTGCCAGCAGTTACTCGAGGGGCATTAACTCCTACGAGCAGTACTTC
TRBJ2-7	.	TRBV6-2/TRBV6-3	.	CASSDAGRTHYEQYF	TGTGCCAGCAGTGACGCCGGGCGGACCCACTACGAGCAGTACTTC
TRBJ2-3	.	TRBV7-9	.	CASSSLPRRGASTDTQYF	TGTGCCAGCAGCTCCTTGCCGAGGAGGGGGGCCAGCACAGATACGCAGTATTTT
TRBJ2-3	TRBD2	TRBV4-1	many	CASSHLAGTDTQYF	TGCGCCAGCAGCCACCTAGCGGGCACAGATACGCAGTATTTT
TRBJ2-7	.	TRBV30	.	CAWALDNYEQYF	TGTGCCTGGGCCCTAGACAACTACGAGCAGTACTTC
TRBJ2-3	.	TRBV13	few	CASSHYSADTQYF	TGTGCCAGCAGCCATTACAGCGCAGATACGCAGTATTTT
TRBJ1-2	.	TRBV6-5	many	CASSWQGGYGYTF	TGTGCCAGCAGTTGGCAGGGAGGCTATGGCTACACCTTC
TRBJ1-2	.	TRBV5-1	many	CASSPPTNYGYTF	TGCGCCAGCAGCCCGCCCACTAACTATGGCTACACCTTC